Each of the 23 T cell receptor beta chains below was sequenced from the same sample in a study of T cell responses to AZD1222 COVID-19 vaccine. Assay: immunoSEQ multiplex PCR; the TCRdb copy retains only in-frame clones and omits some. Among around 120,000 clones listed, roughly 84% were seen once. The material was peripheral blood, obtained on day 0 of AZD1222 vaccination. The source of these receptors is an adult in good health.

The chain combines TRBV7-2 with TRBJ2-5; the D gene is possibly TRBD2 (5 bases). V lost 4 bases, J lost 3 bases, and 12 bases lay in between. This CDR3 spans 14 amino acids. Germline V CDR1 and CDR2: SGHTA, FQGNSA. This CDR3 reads CASSYGRAKETQYF. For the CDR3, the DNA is TGTGCCAGCAGCTACGGGCGGGCAAAAGAGACCCAGTACTTC.

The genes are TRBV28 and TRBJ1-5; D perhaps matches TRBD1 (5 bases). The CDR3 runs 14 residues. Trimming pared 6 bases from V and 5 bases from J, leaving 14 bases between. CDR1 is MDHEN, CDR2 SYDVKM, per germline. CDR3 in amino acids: CASRWSGMDQPQHF. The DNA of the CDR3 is TGTGCCAGCAGGTGGTCAGGGATGGATCAGCCCCAGCATTTT.

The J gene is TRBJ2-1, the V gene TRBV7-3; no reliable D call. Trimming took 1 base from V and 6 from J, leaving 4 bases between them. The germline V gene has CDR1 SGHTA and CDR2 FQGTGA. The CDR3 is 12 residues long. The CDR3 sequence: CASSLNFNEQFF. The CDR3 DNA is TGTGCCAGCAGCTTAAATTTCAATGAGCAGTTCTTC.

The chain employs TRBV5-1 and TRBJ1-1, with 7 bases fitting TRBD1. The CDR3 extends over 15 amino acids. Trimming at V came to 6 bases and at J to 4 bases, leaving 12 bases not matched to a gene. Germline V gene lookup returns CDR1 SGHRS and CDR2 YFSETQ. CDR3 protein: CASTGDRAGGTEAFF. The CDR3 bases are TGCGCCAGCACCGGAGACAGGGCCGGAGGCACTGAAGCTTTCTTT. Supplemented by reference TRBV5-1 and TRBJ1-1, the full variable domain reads KAGVTQTPRYLIKTRGQQVTLSCSPISGHRSVSWYQQTPGQGLQFLFEYFSETQRNKGNFPGRFSGRQFSNSRSEMNVSTLELGDSALYLCASTGDRAGGTEAFFGQGTRLTVV.

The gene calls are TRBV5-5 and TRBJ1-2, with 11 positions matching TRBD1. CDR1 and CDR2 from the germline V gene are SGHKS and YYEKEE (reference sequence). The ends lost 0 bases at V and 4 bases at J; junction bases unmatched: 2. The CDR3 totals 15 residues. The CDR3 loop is CASSLEGTGGYGYTF. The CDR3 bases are TGTGCCAGCAGCTTGGAGGGGACAGGGGGCTATGGCTACACCTTC.

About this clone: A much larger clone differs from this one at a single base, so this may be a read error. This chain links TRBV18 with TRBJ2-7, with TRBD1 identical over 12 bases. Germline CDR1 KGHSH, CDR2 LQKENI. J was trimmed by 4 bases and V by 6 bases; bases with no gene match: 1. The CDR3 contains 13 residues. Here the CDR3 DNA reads TGTGCCAGCTCGGGACAGGGGGCTTACGAGCAGTACTTC. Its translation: CASSGQGAYEQYF.

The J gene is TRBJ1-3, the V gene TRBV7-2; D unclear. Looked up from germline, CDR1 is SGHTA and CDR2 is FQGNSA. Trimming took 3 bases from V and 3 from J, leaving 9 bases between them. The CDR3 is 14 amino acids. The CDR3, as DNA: TGTGCCAGCAGCTTTAACGAATATGGAAACACCATATATTTT. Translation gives CASSFNEYGNTIYF.

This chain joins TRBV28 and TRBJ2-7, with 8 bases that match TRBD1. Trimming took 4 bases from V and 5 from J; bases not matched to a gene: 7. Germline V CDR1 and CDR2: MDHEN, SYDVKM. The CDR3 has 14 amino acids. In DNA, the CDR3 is TGTGCCAGCAGTTCTGGACAGGGAAACGACGAGCAGTACTTC. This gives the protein CASSSGQGNDEQYF.

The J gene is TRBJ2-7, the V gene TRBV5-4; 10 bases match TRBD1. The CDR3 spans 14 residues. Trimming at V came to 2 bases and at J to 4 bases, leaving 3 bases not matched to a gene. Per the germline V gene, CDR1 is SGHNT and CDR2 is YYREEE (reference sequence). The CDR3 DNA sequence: TGTGCCAGCAGCTTCGGGACAGGGGAATACGAGCAGTACTTC. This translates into CASSFGTGEYEQYF.

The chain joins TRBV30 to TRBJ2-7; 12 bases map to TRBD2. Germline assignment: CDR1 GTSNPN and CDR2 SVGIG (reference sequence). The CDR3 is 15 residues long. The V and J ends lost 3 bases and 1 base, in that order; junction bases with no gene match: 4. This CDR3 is CAWRRLAGASYEQYF. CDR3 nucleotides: TGTGCCTGGAGGAGACTAGCGGGGGCTTCCTACGAGCAGTACTTC.

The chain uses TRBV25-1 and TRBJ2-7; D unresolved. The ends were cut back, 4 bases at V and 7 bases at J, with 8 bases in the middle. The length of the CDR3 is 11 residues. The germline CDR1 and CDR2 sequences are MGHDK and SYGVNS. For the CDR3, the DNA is TGTGCCAGCAGTGTGGGCAGGGAGCAGTACTTC. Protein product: CASSVGREQYF.

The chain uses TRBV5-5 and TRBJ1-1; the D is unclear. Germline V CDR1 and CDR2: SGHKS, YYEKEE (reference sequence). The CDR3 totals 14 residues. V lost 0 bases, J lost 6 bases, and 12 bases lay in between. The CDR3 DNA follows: TGTGCCAGCAGCTTGGAGACCTTGATGTCTGAAGCTTTCTTT. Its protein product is CASSLETLMSEAFF.

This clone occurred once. Here the CDR3 reads CASSIVAYGTSGSQPGELFF. The CDR3 DNA is TGTGCCAGTAGTATAGTAGCCTACGGGACTAGCGGGAGTCAGCCCGGGGAGCTGTTTTTT. The chain combines TRBV19 with TRBJ2-2; 14 bases match TRBD2. Per the germline V gene, CDR1 is LNHDA and CDR2 is SQIVND (reference sequence). The CDR3 runs 20 residues. Trimming at V came to 1 base and at J to 6 bases, leaving 13 bases not matched to a gene.

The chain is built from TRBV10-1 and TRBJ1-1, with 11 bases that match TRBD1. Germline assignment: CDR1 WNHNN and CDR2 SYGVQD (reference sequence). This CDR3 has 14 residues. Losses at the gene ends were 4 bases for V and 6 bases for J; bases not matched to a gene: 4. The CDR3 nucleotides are TGCGCCAGCAGTGGGACAGGGGGCTTGGCTGAAGCTTTCTTT. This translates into CASSGTGGLAEAFF.

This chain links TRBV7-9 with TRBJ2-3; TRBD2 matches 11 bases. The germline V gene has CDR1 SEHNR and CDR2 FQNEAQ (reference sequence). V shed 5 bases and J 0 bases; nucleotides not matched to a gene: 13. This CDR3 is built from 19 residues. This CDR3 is CASSRLPGLADSSTDTQYF. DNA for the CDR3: TGTGCCAGCAGCAGGCTACCGGGACTAGCGGACTCTAGCACAGATACGCAGTATTTT.

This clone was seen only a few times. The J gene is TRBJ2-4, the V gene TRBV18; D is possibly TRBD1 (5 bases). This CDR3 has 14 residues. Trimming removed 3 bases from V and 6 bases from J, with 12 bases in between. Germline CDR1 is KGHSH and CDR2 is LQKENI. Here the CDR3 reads CASSPAVDRNIQYF. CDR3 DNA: TGTGCCAGCTCACCGGCTGTTGACAGAAACATTCAGTACTTC.

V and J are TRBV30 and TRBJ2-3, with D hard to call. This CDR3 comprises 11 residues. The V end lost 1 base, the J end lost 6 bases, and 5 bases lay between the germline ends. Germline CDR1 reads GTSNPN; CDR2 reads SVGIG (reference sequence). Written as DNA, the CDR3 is TGTGCCTGGAGTGAAGGGGATACGCAGTATTTT. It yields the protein CAWSEGDTQYF. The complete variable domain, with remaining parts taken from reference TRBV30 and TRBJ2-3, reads SQTIHQWPATLVQPVGSPLSLECTVEGTSNPNLYWYRQAAGRGLQLLFYSVGIGQISSEVPQNLSASRPQDRQFILSSKKLLLSDSGFYLCAWSEGDTQYFGPGTRLTVL.

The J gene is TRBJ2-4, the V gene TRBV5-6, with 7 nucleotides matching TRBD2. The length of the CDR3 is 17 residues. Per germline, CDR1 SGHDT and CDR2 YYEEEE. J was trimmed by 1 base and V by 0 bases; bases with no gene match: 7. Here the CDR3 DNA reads TGTGCCAGCAGCTTGGTAGGGGCGGGGGTGGCCAAAAACATTCAGTACTTC. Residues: CASSLVGAGVAKNIQYF. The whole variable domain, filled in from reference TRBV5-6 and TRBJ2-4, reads DAGVTQSPTHLIKTRGQQVTLRCSPKSGHDTVSWYQQALGQGPQFIFQYYEEEERQRGNFPDRFSGHQFPNYSSELNVNALLLGDSALYLCASSLVGAGVAKNIQYFGAGTRLSVL.

Here the CDR3 reads CAWRGQTAFSGNTIYF. Here the CDR3 DNA reads TGTGCCTGGAGGGGCCAGACAGCCTTCTCTGGAAACACCATATATTTT. The V gene is TRBV30, the J gene TRBJ1-3, with D possibly being TRBD1 (5 bases). This CDR3 region has 16 residues. V was clipped by 3 bases and J by 0 bases, with 15 bases between them. CDR1 and CDR2 from the germline V gene are GTSNPN and SVGIG (reference sequence).

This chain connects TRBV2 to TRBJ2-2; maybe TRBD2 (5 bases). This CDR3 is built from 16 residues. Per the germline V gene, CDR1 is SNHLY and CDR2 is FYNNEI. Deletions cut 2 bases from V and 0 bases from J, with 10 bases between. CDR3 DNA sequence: TGTGCCAGCAGTGAATTTCGGGGTTCGAACACCGGGGAGCTGTTTTTT. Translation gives CASSEFRGSNTGELFF.

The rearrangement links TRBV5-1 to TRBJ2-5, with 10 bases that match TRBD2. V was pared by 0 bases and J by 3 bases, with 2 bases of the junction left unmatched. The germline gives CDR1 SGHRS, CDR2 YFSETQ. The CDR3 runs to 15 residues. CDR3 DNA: TGCGCCAGCAGCTTGGTCCTAGCGGGGGAAGAGACCCAGTACTTC. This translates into CASSLVLAGEETQYF.

CDR3 protein: CASSFPRTGGDTEAFF. CDR3 DNA sequence: TGCGCCAGCAGCTTCCCCCGGACAGGGGGCGACACTGAAGCTTTCTTT. The chain is built from TRBV5-1 and TRBJ1-1, with TRBD1 matching over 11 bases. The CDR3 is 16 residues long. Germline V CDR1 and CDR2: SGHRS, YFSETQ. Germline trimming cut 2 bases from V and 3 bases from J; bases unmatched to any gene: 6.

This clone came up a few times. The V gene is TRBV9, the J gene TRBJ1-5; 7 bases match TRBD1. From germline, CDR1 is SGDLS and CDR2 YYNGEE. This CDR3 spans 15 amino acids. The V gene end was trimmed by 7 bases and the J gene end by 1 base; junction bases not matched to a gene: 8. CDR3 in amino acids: CASGMGDSSNQPQHF. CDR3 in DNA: TGTGCCAGCGGTATGGGGGACAGCAGCAATCAGCCCCAGCATTTT.